The next 4 T cell receptor beta chains were all read from a single sample in a study of tumor-infiltrating lymphocytes in localized non-small cell lung cancer. Data came from immunoSEQ multiplex PCR; TCRdb stores just in-frame clones and leaves some out. Of just under 30,000 clones listed, around 85% are singletons. The sample taken for sequencing was lung tumor tissue. The source of these receptors is a human donor with non-small cell lung cancer.

V and J are TRBV29-1 and TRBJ1-2; 11 nucleotides line up with TRBD1. CDR3 size: 15 residues. CDR1 SQVTM and CDR2 ANQGSEA come from the germline V gene. Trimming took 6 bases from V and 1 from J; bases not matched to a gene: 7. CDR3 protein: CSVDGGTGGNYGYTF. The CDR3 nucleotides are TGCAGCGTCGACGGTGGGACAGGGGGTAACTATGGCTACACCTTC.

This rearrangement joins TRBV4-1 to TRBJ1-1; D possibly corresponds to TRBD1 (6 bases). Trimming took 1 base from V and 4 from J, leaving 16 bases between them. The length of the CDR3 is 16 residues. Germline assignment: CDR1 MGHRA and CDR2 YSYEKL. CDR3 residues: CASSQVGGAAATEAFF. In DNA, the CDR3 is TGCGCCAGCAGCCAAGTAGGGGGTGCTGCCGCCACTGAAGCTTTCTTT.

The chain recombines TRBV19 with TRBJ2-1; 8 bases line up with TRBD1. The CDR3 length is 17 residues. The germline V gene encodes CDR1 LNHDA and CDR2 SQIVND (reference sequence). The ends lost 3 bases at V and 0 bases at J; junction bases unmatched: 7. CDR3 sequence (DNA): TGTGCCAGTAGTATGGGCCCCGGACAGGGCTCCTACAATGAGCAGTTCTTC. Its protein product is CASSMGPGQGSYNEQFF. The full variable domain, its missing parts supplied by reference TRBV19 and TRBJ2-1, is DGGITQSPKYLFRKEGQNVTLSCEQNLNHDAMYWYRQDPGQGLRLIYYSQIVNDFQKGDIAEGYSVSREKKESFPLTVTSAQKNPTAFYLCASSMGPGQGSYNEQFFGPGTRLTVL.

This rearrangement joins TRBV18 to TRBJ1-2; 7 bases map to TRBD1. CDR1 is KGHSH and CDR2 is LQKENI in the germline V gene. With 1 base clipped from V and 6 bases from J, the junction kept 8 bases outside the gene matches. The CDR3 has 15 amino acids. CDR3 bases: TGTGCCAGCTCACCACAACCGACAGGGCTAGATGGCTACACCTTC. Its protein is CASSPQPTGLDGYTF.